These 5 T cell receptor beta chains came from one sample sequenced in a study of cytomegalovirus exposure and HLA in healthy donors (dated by TCRdb to 2016 to 2017). Preparation of the library involved the immunoSEQ multiplex PCR assay. A mixture of 60 forward primers for TCR Vbeta segments and 13 reverse primers for TCR Jbeta segments was used in the multiplex PCR. TCRdb's version of the immuneACCESS table is confined to in-frame rearrangements and falls short of the full clone set. An unresolved V gene accounts for under half of the shortfall where checked; the remainder is of unknown origin. The table for this sample lists around 180,000 clones; 80% to 85% of them were counted only once. The biggest ten clones account for around 1.9% of the sample. Sequencing was carried out using PBMCs. Source of these receptors: a woman in her late teens or twenties in good health and CMV-seropositive.

V gene TRBV6-1 combines with J gene TRBJ1-1, with a tentative D call TRBD1 (6 bases). Trimming took 7 bases from V and 5 from J, leaving 14 bases between them. Germline V gives CDR1 MNHNS, CDR2 SASEGT. The CDR3 covers 13 residues. CDR3 sequence (DNA): TGTGCCAGCAAGACGGACAGCGGAACTGAAGCTTTCTTT. It yields the protein CASKTDSGTEAFF.

V usage is TRBV6-4 and J usage is TRBJ1-6, with 11 bases identical to TRBD1. With V trimmed by 0 bases and J by 11 bases, 3 bases remained unmatched. The CDR3 covers 15 residues. CDR1 MRHNA and CDR2 SNTAGT come from the germline V gene. The CDR3 protein is CASSDSGQGAAPLHF. In nucleotides, the CDR3 is TGTGCCAGCAGTGACTCAGGACAGGGGGCTGCACCCCTCCACTTT.

The chain joins TRBV10-3 to TRBJ1-4; maybe TRBD1 (5 bases). V shed 3 bases and J shed 5 bases, with 13 bases lying between them. The CDR3 contains 15 residues. Germline V lookup: CDR1 ENHRY, CDR2 SYGVKD. CDR3 in amino acids: CAISDGGRPNEKLFF. The CDR3 DNA sequence: TGTGCCATCAGTGACGGGGGGAGACCAAATGAAAAACTGTTTTTT.

The gene calls are TRBV9 and TRBJ2-7, with 8 bases aligning to TRBD2. With V trimmed by 0 bases and J by 6 bases, 5 bases remained unmatched. The CDR3 is 14 residues long. The germline gives CDR1 SGDLS, CDR2 YYNGEE. This CDR3 reads CASSVAGGTPEQYF. The CDR3 DNA sequence: TGTGCCAGCAGCGTAGCGGGGGGGACCCCCGAGCAGTACTTC.

This chain joins TRBV6-1 and TRBJ1-5, with no clear D. The germline gives CDR1 MNHNS, CDR2 SASEGT. This CDR3 spans 11 amino acids. The V end lost 6 bases, the J end lost 9 bases, and 9 bases lay between the germline ends. The CDR3 protein is CASRGLGPQHF. The CDR3, as DNA: TGTGCCAGCAGGGGCTTAGGGCCCCAGCATTTT.